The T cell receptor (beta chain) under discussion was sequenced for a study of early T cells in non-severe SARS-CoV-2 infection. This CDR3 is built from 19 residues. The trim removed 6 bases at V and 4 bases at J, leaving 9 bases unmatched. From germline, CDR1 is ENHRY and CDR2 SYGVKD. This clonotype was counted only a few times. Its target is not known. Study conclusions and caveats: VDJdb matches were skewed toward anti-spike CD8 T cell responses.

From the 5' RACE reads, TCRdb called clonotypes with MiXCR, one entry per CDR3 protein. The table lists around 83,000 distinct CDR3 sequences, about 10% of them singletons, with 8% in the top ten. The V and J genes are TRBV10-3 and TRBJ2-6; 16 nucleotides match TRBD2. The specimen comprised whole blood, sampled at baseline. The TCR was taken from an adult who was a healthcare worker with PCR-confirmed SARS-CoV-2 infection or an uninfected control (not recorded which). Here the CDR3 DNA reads TGTGCCATCAGGCCGGGACTAGCGGGAGGGCCTGCGGGGGCCAACGTCCTGACTTTC. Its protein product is CAIRPGLAGGPAGANVLTF.